The clone carrying this TCR beta chain was found a few times. The antigen remains undetermined. This sample stems from a study of OX40 agonist ivuxolimab in advanced cancers. Study at large: Among those treated, three patients had partial responses, one with hepatocellular carcinoma and two with cutaneous melanoma. Study conclusions and caveats: CD8+ T cells showed, on average, more clonal expansion than CD4+ cells.

Data came from immunoSEQ multiplex PCR; TCRdb stores just in-frame clones and leaves some out. The sample consists of 96,000 or so clones, 80% to 95% of them appearing once. The origin of this receptor is an adult with an advanced solid tumor such as melanoma, head and neck, liver or kidney cancer. The sample consisted of CD4+ or CD8+ T cells sorted from blood, taken in a trial of the OX40 agonist ivuxolimab.

The CDR3 reads CASGPPSGEQYF. In DNA form, the CDR3 reads TGTGCCAGCGGGCCCCCGTCGGGCGAGCAGTACTTC. The chain uses TRBV7-9 and TRBJ2-7; D not resolved. The CDR3 sequence is 12 residues long. The ends were cut back, 8 bases at V and 6 bases at J, with 14 bases in the middle. Germline V lookup: CDR1 SEHNR, CDR2 FQNEAQ (reference sequence).